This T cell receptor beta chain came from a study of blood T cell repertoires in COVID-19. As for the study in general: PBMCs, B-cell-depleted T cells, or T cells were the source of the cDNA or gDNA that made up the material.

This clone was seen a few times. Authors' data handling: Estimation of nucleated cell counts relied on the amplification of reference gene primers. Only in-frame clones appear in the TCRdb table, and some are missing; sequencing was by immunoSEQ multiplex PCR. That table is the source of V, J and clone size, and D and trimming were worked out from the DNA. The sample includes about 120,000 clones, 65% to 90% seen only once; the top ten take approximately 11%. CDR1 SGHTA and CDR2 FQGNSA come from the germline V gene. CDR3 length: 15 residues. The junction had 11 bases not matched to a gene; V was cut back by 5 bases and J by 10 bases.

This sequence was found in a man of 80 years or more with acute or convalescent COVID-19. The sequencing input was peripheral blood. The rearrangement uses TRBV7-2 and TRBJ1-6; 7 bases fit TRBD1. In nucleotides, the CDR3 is TGTGCCAGCAGCGCACAAAGGGGGCTTAGATCACCCCTCCACTTT. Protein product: CASSAQRGLRSPLHF.